Listed below are T cell receptor beta chains from one sample, sequenced in a study of T cell responses to AZD1222 COVID-19 vaccine. The table came from immunoSEQ multiplex PCR; TCRdb's copy has only in-frame clones and leaves some out. Found here are some 280,000 clones, 90% to 95% of them singletons; the top ten hold roughly 0.6%. The sample was peripheral blood, taken 28 days after the second AZD1222 dose. The source is an adult who received the AZD1222 COVID-19 vaccine. Both conserved end residues are part of each CDR3. A D gene is named only where the DNA matches it firmly. The size entry is marked missing in some rows and otherwise reads once, few, many or a size class.

size: -; J: TRBJ2-2; D: TRBD1; V: TRBV7-2; CDR3: CASDRGGTGELFF; DNA: TGTGCCAGTGACAGGGGCGGAACCGGGGAGCTGTTTTTT
size: -; J: TRBJ1-5; D: -; V: TRBV19; CDR3: CATKGDRLGQPQHF; DNA: TGCGCAACTAAGGGAGACAGGTTAGGTCAGCCCCAGCATTTT
size: -; J: TRBJ2-7; D: -; V: TRBV5-1; CDR3: CASSFDATYEQYF; DNA: TGCGCCAGCAGCTTTGACGCGACTTATGAGCAGTACTTC
size: -; J: TRBJ1-6; D: TRBD1; V: TRBV28; CDR3: CASREDRVGNSPLHF; DNA: TGTGCCAGCAGGGAAGACAGGGTCGGGAATTCACCCCTCCACTTT
size: -; J: TRBJ1-2; D: -; V: TRBV12-3/TRBV12-4; CDR3: CASSFAGGYGYTF; DNA: TGTGCCAGCAGTTTTGCCGGGGGTTATGGCTACACCTTC
size: -; J: TRBJ2-4; D: TRBD1; V: TRBV10-3; CDR3: CAISASGTENIQYF; DNA: TGTGCCATCAGTGCCTCCGGGACAGAAAACATTCAGTACTTC
size: -; J: TRBJ2-7; D: -; V: TRBV15; CDR3: CATSRGGTYEQYF; DNA: TGTGCCACCAGCAGAGGAGGGACCTACGAGCAGTACTTC
size: -; J: TRBJ2-1; D: -; V: TRBV4-1; CDR3: CASSQVGRVGYNEQFF; DNA: TGCGCCAGCAGCCAAGTAGGCAGGGTGGGATACAATGAGCAGTTCTTC
size: -; J: TRBJ1-3; D: -; V: TRBV5-1; CDR3: CASSLEAYSGNTIYF; DNA: TGCGCCAGCAGCTTGGAGGCATATTCTGGAAACACCATATATTTT
size: -; J: TRBJ1-5; D: -; V: TRBV29-1; CDR3: CSVSENSNQPQHF; DNA: TGCAGCGTTTCAGAAAATAGCAATCAGCCCCAGCATTTT
size: -; J: TRBJ1-2; D: TRBD1; V: TRBV19; CDR3: CASSIDLGQAGYTF; DNA: TGTGCCAGTAGTATAGATTTAGGACAGGCCGGCTACACCTTC
size: -; J: TRBJ2-2; D: -; V: TRBV7-9; CDR3: CASSLQGGANTGELFF; DNA: TGTGCCAGCAGCTTACAAGGGGGAGCGAACACCGGGGAGCTGTTTTTT
size: -; J: TRBJ1-4; D: -; V: TRBV6-5; CDR3: CASSYFVGGDEKLFF; DNA: TGTGCCAGCAGTTACTTTGTAGGGGGGGATGAAAAACTGTTTTTT
size: -; J: TRBJ2-1; D: -; V: TRBV28; CDR3: CASSLYRNEQFF; DNA: TGTGCCAGCAGTTTATATCGGAATGAGCAGTTCTTC
size: -; J: TRBJ2-4; D: -; V: TRBV27; CDR3: CASSLESGPSLAKNIQYF; DNA: TGTGCCAGCAGTTTAGAATCAGGCCCCTCACTAGCCAAAAACATTCAGTACTTC
size: -; J: TRBJ2-7; D: TRBD1; V: TRBV7-2; CDR3: CASSSGTGRPTLEQYF; DNA: TGTGCCAGCAGCTCCGGGACAGGAAGACCGACCCTCGAGCAGTACTTC
size: -; J: TRBJ1-4; D: -; V: TRBV5-4; CDR3: CASSGTGPAGEKLFF; DNA: TGTGCCAGCAGCGGAACAGGGCCGGCGGGTGAAAAACTGTTTTTT
size: -; J: TRBJ2-7; D: -; V: TRBV21-1; CDR3: CASSMPSALRQGAIHEQYF; DNA: TGTGCCAGCAGCATGCCCTCCGCATTGAGACAGGGGGCGATCCACGAGCAGTACTTC
size: -; J: TRBJ1-5; D: TRBD1; V: TRBV19; CDR3: CASSMDRNQPQHF; DNA: TGTGCCAGTAGTATGGACAGGAATCAGCCCCAGCATTTT
size: few; J: TRBJ1-2; D: -; V: TRBV5-5; CDR3: CASSLGQGRGYTF; DNA: TGTGCCAGCAGCTTAGGGCAGGGCCGTGGCTACACCTTC
size: -; J: TRBJ1-5; D: -; V: TRBV29-1; CDR3: CSVGRGNQPQHF; DNA: TGCAGCGTTGGGCGGGGCAATCAGCCCCAGCATTTT
size: once; J: TRBJ1-6; D: TRBD1; V: TRBV30; CDR3: CAWSVRGQGNSPLHF; DNA: TGTGCCTGGAGTGTACGAGGACAGGGGAATTCACCCCTCCACTTT
size: -; J: TRBJ1-1; D: TRBD1; V: TRBV19; CDR3: CASIRGQVNTEAFF; DNA: TGTGCCAGTATCAGGGGGCAAGTGAACACTGAAGCTTTCTTT
size: -; J: TRBJ1-3; D: -; V: TRBV28; CDR3: CASDSPGAGNTIYF; DNA: TGTGCCAGCGATTCACCAGGGGCTGGAAACACCATATATTTT
size: -; J: TRBJ2-5; D: -; V: TRBV5-4; CDR3: CASSLDSGTQYF; DNA: TGTGCCAGCAGCTTGGATTCAGGGACCCAGTACTTC
size: -; J: TRBJ2-1; D: TRBD2; V: TRBV29-1; CDR3: CSVEGAGGPDHNEQFF; DNA: TGCAGCGTTGAAGGAGCGGGAGGGCCGGACCACAATGAGCAGTTCTTC